This T cell receptor (beta chain) was captured in a study of neurological immune-mediated disorders. As for the study in general: The 35 or so patients with multiple sclerosis comprised roughly 30 relapsing-remitting cases and 3 secondary progressive cases.

The unsorted libraries were generated from a total of 2 million PBMCs, which had been stored in RNAlater at -80 C. 5'RACE employing 10-nucleotide random UMIs yielded the cDNA. Each CDR3 protein gets one entry after TCRdb re-called the 5' RACE reads with MiXCR. The profile covers about 46,000 distinct CDR3 sequences, with 3.5% to 5% appearing a single time and 5.7% taken by the ten largest. CDR1 LGHNA and CDR2 YNFKEQ come from the germline V gene. The CDR3 runs 15 residues. V was pared by 1 base and J by 4 bases, with 14 bases between. This rearrangement joins TRBV4-2 to TRBJ2-7, with a possible D match to TRBD1 (5 bases). The sequenced sample consisted of PBMCs. The receptor was derived from a woman aged 60-70 years with multiple sclerosis. The CDR3 protein is CASSQADGAGYEQYF. The CDR3 coding sequence is TGTGCCAGCAGCCAAGCCGATGGGGCTGGATACGAGCAGTACTTC.